This entry lists 22 T cell receptor beta chains sequenced from one sample in a study of CD8 T cells in Susac syndrome. When the RNA was reverse transcribed, random hexamers were used with an input of roughly 0.5 to 1 ug. TCRdb reprocessed the immunoSEQ multiplex PCR reads via MiXCR and lists one record per CDR3 protein. The data contain roughly 120,000 distinct CDR3 sequences, 90% to 95% of them singletons. The sample was CD4+ T cells from PBMCs. These receptors were obtained from a human donor with multiple sclerosis.

The chain has TRBV13 and TRBJ2-2; a weak D match, TRBD1 (6 bases). The CDR3 is 13 amino acids. V lost 4 bases, J lost 6 bases, and 9 bases lay in between. Germline V gene sequence: CDR1 PRHDT, CDR2 FYEKMQ (reference sequence). The CDR3 nucleotides read TGTGCCAGCAGCTCGACAGGTTCCGGGGAGCTGTTTTTT. Amino acids: CASSSTGSGELFF.

This clonotype was detected only once. The rearrangement joins TRBV5-1 to TRBJ2-1; possibly TRBD1 or TRBD2 for D (5 bases each). V lost 4 bases and J 8 bases, leaving 19 bases between the germline ends. Germline CDR1 reads SGHRS; CDR2 reads YFSETQ. This CDR3 contains 15 residues. The CDR3 bases are TGCGCCAGCAGCGCCGGGACCCCACCGAGCGATGAGCAGTTCTTC. This gives the protein CASSAGTPPSDEQFF.

The CDR3, as DNA: TGCGCCAGCAGACCCCAGTACCTGAGGGACTCCGTCGAGACCCAGTACTTC. It specifies CASRPQYLRDSVETQYF. The chain uses TRBV4-1 and TRBJ2-5, with a tentative D call TRBD2 (6 bases). Germline assignment: CDR1 MGHRA and CDR2 YSYEKL. V gave up 6 bases and J gave up 5 bases, with 25 bases separating them. The CDR3 spans 17 residues.

The chain couples TRBV7-9 to TRBJ1-5; D is undetermined. Germline V lookup: CDR1 SEHNR, CDR2 FQNEAQ (reference sequence). V was pared by 5 bases and J by 6 bases, with 8 bases between. The CDR3 covers 12 residues. The CDR3, as DNA: TGTGCCAGCAGCCCGGCCGGTCAGCCCCAGCATTTT. This translates into CASSPAGQPQHF.

The table lists this clonotype with a count of one. The chain recombines TRBV19 with TRBJ2-5; D gene uncertain. V lost 5 bases and J lost 8, with 15 bases in between. The CDR3 is 13 amino acids. CDR1 and CDR2 (germline): LNHDA, SQIVND (reference sequence). The CDR3 spells CASSGAPRVTQYF. The CDR3 DNA is TGTGCCAGTAGTGGAGCCCCTAGAGTCACCCAGTACTTC.

This clonotype is a singleton in its sample. This chain's CDR3 is CASSLSRGQDEQFF. For the CDR3, the DNA is TGTGCCAGCAGTTTAAGCAGGGGGCAGGATGAGCAGTTCTTC. The chain recombines TRBV12-3 or TRBV12-4 with TRBJ2-1, with 8 bases that match TRBD1. This CDR3 has 14 residues. V lost 2 bases to trimming and J lost 8 bases; unmatched junction nucleotides: 5.

The chain couples TRBV5-1 to TRBJ1-4; 7 bases agree with TRBD1. The length of the CDR3 is 13 residues. The germline CDR1 and CDR2 sequences are SGHRS and YFSETQ. V dropped 4 bases and J dropped 5; count of bases not matched to a gene: 2. In nucleotides, the CDR3 is TGCGCCAGCAGCGAGGGACAGAATGAAAAACTGTTTTTT. Translating gives CASSEGQNEKLFF.

This rearrangement joins TRBV5-6 to TRBJ2-1; no clear D gene. The CDR3 spans 13 residues. Germline CDR1 reads SGHDT; CDR2 reads YYEEEE. The V end was cut by 2 bases, the J end by 9 bases, with 12 bases between. In nucleotides, the CDR3 is TGTGCCAGCAGCTTAGGGCGATTCGGTGAGCAGTTCTTC. Its protein is CASSLGRFGEQFF.

The chain combines TRBV15 with TRBJ2-5; no clear D. CDR1 LNHNV and CDR2 YYDKDF come from the germline V gene (reference sequence). The CDR3 runs to 12 residues. V was pared by 3 bases and J by 5 bases, with 7 bases between. Here the CDR3 reads CATSSGPETQYF. The DNA for the CDR3 is TGTGCCACCAGCAGTGGCCCTGAGACCCAGTACTTC.

The chain is built from TRBV30 and TRBJ1-2; 7 nucleotides match TRBD1. V was pared by 2 bases and J by 2 bases, with 8 bases of the junction left unmatched. The germline V gene has CDR1 GTSNPN and CDR2 SVGIG (reference sequence). This CDR3 is built from 15 residues. CDR3 region: CAWSRKDRVNYGYTF. The CDR3, as DNA: TGTGCCTGGAGTCGAAAAGACAGGGTAAACTATGGCTACACCTTC.

This chain uses TRBV5-1 with TRBJ2-7; TRBD1 might be the D (5 bases). This CDR3 region has 16 residues. Germline V CDR1 and CDR2: SGHRS, YFSETQ. Trimming cost V 2 bases and J 5 bases, with 20 bases left between them. The CDR3 nucleotides are TGCGCCAGCAGCTTACCCAGAGGTAGGGGTCGGGACGAGCAGTACTTC. Translation gives CASSLPRGRGRDEQYF.

The V and J genes are TRBV6-5 and TRBJ2-7; the D is unclear. Trimming shortened V by 2 bases and J by 1 base, and 9 bases separated the two germline ends. CDR1 MNHEY and CDR2 SVGAGI come from the germline V gene. The CDR3 extends over 14 amino acids. CDR3 in amino acids: CASSYLTASYEQYF. Written as DNA, the CDR3 is TGTGCCAGCAGTTACCTGACCGCGTCCTACGAGCAGTACTTC.

The genes are TRBV3-1 and TRBJ1-2, with D possibly TRBD1 on 5 matching bases. The CDR3 runs 13 residues. Trimming shortened V by 1 base and J by 9 bases, and 12 bases separated the two germline ends. CDR1 is LGHDT, CDR2 YNNKEL, per germline (reference sequence). CDR3 in DNA: TGTGCCAGCAGCCAAGGGGACCCGGTGTGCTACACCTTC. As protein: CASSQGDPVCYTF. Full variable domain (rest looked up from reference TRBV3-1 and TRBJ1-2): DTAVSQTPKYLVTQMGNDKSIKCEQNLGHDTMYWYKQDSKKFLKIMFSYNNKELIINETVPNRFSPKSPDKAHLNLHINSLELGDSAVYFCASSQGDPVCYTFGSGTRLTVV.

The rearrangement joins TRBV18 to TRBJ2-7; 7 bases are shared with TRBD1. CDR1 and CDR2 from the germline V gene are KGHSH and LQKENI. J lost 6 bases, V lost 3 bases, and 2 bases had no gene match. The CDR3 totals 12 residues. CDR3 nucleotide sequence: TGTGCCAGCTCACCTCGGGACAGCGAGCAGTACTTC. Amino acid sequence: CASSPRDSEQYF. Together with reference TRBV18 and TRBJ2-7, the CDR3 gives the full variable domain: NAGVMQNPRHLVRRRGQEARLRCSPMKGHSHVYWYRQLPEEGLKFMVYLQKENIIDESGMPKERFSAEFPKEGPSILRIQQVVRGDSAAYFCASSPRDSEQYFGPGTRLTVT.

The genes are TRBV3-1 and TRBJ2-6; TRBD2 might be the D (5 bases). The ends were cut back, 3 bases at V and 0 bases at J, with 12 bases in the middle. CDR3 size: 17 residues. In germline, CDR1 is LGHDT, CDR2 YNNKEL (reference sequence). The DNA for the CDR3 is TGTGCCAGCAGCCAGGCAGGAGGTATCTCTGGGGCCAACGTCCTGACTTTC. This sequence encodes CASSQAGGISGANVLTF.

The chain recombines TRBV28 with TRBJ1-2; D remains unclear. Germline CDR1 and CDR2: MDHEN and SYDVKM. The CDR3 runs to 13 residues. With 3 bases removed from V and 3 bases from J, the gap between germline ends came to 8 bases. The CDR3 region is CASSLNEDYGYTF. DNA for the CDR3: TGTGCCAGCAGTTTGAATGAGGACTATGGCTACACCTTC.

The CDR3 region has the DNA TGCGCCAGCAGCTGGGGGGCTTCAGGGGGAGAGCAGTACTTC. It yields the protein CASSWGASGGEQYF. The V call is TRBV5-1, the J call TRBJ2-7; weak D call: TRBD1 (7 bases). Trimming cost V 3 bases and J 7 bases, with 17 bases left between them. This CDR3 comprises 14 residues. In germline, CDR1 is SGHRS, CDR2 YFSETQ.

This clonotype was detected once. The CDR3 protein is CASSQDRVRHEQYF. The CDR3 DNA reads as TGCGCCAGCAGCCAAGACAGGGTTCGGCACGAGCAGTACTTC. The gene calls are TRBV4-1 and TRBJ2-7; weak D call: TRBD1 (5 bases). CDR3 size: 14 residues. The V end was cut by 0 bases, the J end by 5 bases, with 11 bases between. CDR1 MGHRA and CDR2 YSYEKL come from the germline V gene.

The gene calls are TRBV12-3 or TRBV12-4 and TRBJ1-2; D is unresolved. V lost 2 bases to trimming and J lost 4 bases, with 8 bases between them. This CDR3 has 13 amino acids. This CDR3 reads CASSLTETYGYTF. DNA for the CDR3: TGTGCCAGCAGTTTAACGGAGACCTATGGCTACACCTTC.

The CDR3 protein is CSVALTGVDQPQHF. DNA for the CDR3: TGCAGCGTTGCCTTGACAGGGGTCGATCAGCCCCAGCATTTT. This chain uses TRBV29-1 with TRBJ1-5, with 8 nucleotides matching TRBD1. The V gene's germline CDR1 is SQVTM and CDR2 ANQGSEA. The V gene end was trimmed by 4 bases and the J gene end by 5 bases; junction bases not matched to a gene: 7. The CDR3 totals 14 residues.

J is TRBJ2-3 and V is TRBV7-3; D gene uncertain. CDR1 SGHTA and CDR2 FQGTGA come from the germline V gene. V dropped 5 bases and J dropped 6 bases, with 21 bases sitting between them. The CDR3 is 16 amino acids. The CDR3, as DNA: TGTGCCAGCAGCGCAGACCGGGCCACCCTCGGGGATACGCAGTATTTT. This gives the protein CASSADRATLGDTQYF.

DNA for the CDR3: TGTGCCTTCCCGTCTATCGGCGCCGGGGAGCTGTTTTTT. The encoded protein is CAFPSIGAGELFF. This rearrangement joins TRBV30 to TRBJ2-2, with no clear D. Trimming pared 7 bases from V and 6 bases from J, leaving 15 bases between. CDR1 is GTSNPN and CDR2 is SVGIG in the germline V gene (reference sequence). The length of the CDR3 is 13 residues. Based on the CDR3 plus reference TRBV30 and TRBJ2-2, the full variable domain is SQTIHQWPATLVQPVGSPLSLECTVEGTSNPNLYWYRQAAGRGLQLLFYSVGIGQISSEVPQNLSASRPQDRQFILSSKKLLLSDSGFYLCAFPSIGAGELFFGEGSRLTVL.